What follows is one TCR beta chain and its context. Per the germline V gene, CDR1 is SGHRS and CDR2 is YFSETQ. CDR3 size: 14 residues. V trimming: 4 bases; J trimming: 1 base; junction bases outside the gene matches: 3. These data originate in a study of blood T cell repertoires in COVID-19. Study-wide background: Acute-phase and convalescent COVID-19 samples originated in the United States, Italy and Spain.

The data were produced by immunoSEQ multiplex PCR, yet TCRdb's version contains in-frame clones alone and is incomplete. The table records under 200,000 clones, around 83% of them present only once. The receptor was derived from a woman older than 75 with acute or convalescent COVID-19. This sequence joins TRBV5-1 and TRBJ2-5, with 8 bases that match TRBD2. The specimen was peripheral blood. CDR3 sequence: CASSRLASQETQYF. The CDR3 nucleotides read TGCGCCAGCAGCCGACTAGCGAGCCAAGAGACCCAGTACTTC. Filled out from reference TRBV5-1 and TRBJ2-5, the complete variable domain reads KAGVTQTPRYLIKTRGQQVTLSCSPISGHRSVSWYQQTPGQGLQFLFEYFSETQRNKGNFPGRFSGRQFSNSRSEMNVSTLELGDSALYLCASSRLASQETQYFGPGTRLLVL.